A single T cell receptor beta chain is shown here with its context. Its antigen remains unknown. Other DNA sequences within the sample encode an identical CDR3. The sample belongs to a study of cytomegalovirus exposure and HLA in healthy donors. With 60 Vbeta and 13 Jbeta primers, the PCR was carried out. Assay used: immunoSEQ multiplex PCR; TCRdb lists only in-frame clones, some missing. Here the sample spans 150,000 to 200,000 clones, 72% being singletons. Study-wide results and caveats: Certain sequence variants were highly shared and formed a cluster, and this cluster was likely a sequencing artifact. Productive rates of about 90% or about 30% were seen for most TCR beta V segments in an earlier analysis.

Trimming cost V 5 bases and J 4 bases, with 5 bases left between them. This CDR3 is built from 11 residues. Germline values: CDR1 LNHDA, CDR2 SQIVND (reference sequence). V usage is TRBV19 and J usage is TRBJ1-1; tentatively, D is TRBD1 (5 bases). Source material: PBMCs. The clonotype comes from a human donor in good health. CDR3 sequence: CASSQGTEAFF. The CDR3 DNA follows: TGTGCCAGTAGTCAGGGCACTGAAGCTTTCTTT.